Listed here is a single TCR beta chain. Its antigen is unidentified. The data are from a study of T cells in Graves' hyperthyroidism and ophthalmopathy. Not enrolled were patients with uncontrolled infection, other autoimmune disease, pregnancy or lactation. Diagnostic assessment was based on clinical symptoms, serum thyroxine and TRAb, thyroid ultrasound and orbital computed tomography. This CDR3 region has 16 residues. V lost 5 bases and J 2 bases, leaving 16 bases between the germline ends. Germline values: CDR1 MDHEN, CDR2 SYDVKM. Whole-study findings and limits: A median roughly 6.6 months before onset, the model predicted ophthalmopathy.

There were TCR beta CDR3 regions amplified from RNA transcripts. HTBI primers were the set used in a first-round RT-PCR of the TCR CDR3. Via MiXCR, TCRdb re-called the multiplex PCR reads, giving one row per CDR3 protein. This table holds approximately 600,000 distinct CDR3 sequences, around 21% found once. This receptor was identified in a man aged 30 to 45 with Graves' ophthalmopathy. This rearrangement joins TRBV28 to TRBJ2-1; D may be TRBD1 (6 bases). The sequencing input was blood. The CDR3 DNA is TGTGCCAGCAGTCAGGCTCAGGGGTCCCCCTACAATGAGCAGTTCTTC. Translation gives CASSQAQGSPYNEQFF.